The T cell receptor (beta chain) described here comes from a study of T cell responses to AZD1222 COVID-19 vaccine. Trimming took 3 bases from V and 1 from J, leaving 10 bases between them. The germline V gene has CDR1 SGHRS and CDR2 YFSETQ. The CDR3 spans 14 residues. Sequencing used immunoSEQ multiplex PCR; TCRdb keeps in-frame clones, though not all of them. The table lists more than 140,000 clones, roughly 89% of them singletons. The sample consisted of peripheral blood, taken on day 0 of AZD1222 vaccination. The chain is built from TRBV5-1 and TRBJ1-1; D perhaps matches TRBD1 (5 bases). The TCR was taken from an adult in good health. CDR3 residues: CASSSLQENTEAFF. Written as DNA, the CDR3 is TGCGCCAGCAGCTCCTTACAGGAGAACACTGAAGCTTTCTTT.